These 8 T cell receptor beta chains were all obtained from the same sample, sequenced in a study of blood T cells in healthy people across ages. With a J-beta primer mix and a sample-barcoded 5' primer, a second PCR ran about 6 to 11 cycles. One entry per CDR3 protein, called by TCRdb with MiXCR from the 5' RACE reads. The data show over 500,000 distinct CDR3 sequences, 52% seen once. Sequencing was performed on blood. These receptors all come from a woman of 80 years or more in good health.

This clonotype was picked up a small number of times. It may be a read error: a sequence one base away is much more abundant. The J gene is TRBJ2-5, the V gene TRBV29-1; TRBD1 matches 10 bases. J gave up 11 bases and V 4 bases, and 13 bases lay outside the gene matches. This CDR3 spans 14 amino acids. Germline CDR1 reads SQVTM; CDR2 reads ANQGSEA. The CDR3 protein is CSVVRDRGYNEQYF. The CDR3 nucleotides are TGCAGCGTTGTGCGGGACAGGGGTTACAATGAGCAGTACTTC.

The chain links TRBV5-1 to TRBJ2-1; 12 bases are a match to TRBD2. V dropped 4 bases and J dropped 3; count of bases not matched to a gene: 5. The germline V gene has CDR1 SGHRS and CDR2 YFSETQ. The CDR3 totals 16 residues. In DNA form, the CDR3 reads TGCGCCAGCAGCACCTGGACTAGCGGGAACTACAATGAGCAGTTCTTC. It translates to CASSTWTSGNYNEQFF.

Of note for this clonotype: This may be a read error, as it is one base from a much larger clone. The rearrangement uses TRBV20-1 and TRBJ2-1; D may be TRBD1 (5 bases). The CDR3 totals 13 residues. CDR1 DFQATT and CDR2 SNEGSKA come from the germline V gene (reference sequence). The chain's CDR3 is CSAMVQGFNEQLF. The CDR3 DNA reads TGCAGTGCTATGGTCCAGGGTTTTAATGAGCAGCTCTTC.

This clonotype showed up many times. This sequence joins TRBV25-1 and TRBJ2-7; D not certain. Trimming cost V 5 bases and J 6 bases, with 11 bases left between them. CDR3 length equals 12 residues. The V gene's germline CDR1 is MGHDK and CDR2 SYGVNS. CDR3: CASSSHLTEQYF. For the CDR3, the DNA is TGTGCCAGCAGTTCCCACCTCACCGAGCAGTACTTC.

This clonotype was detected ten times or more. The chain combines TRBV19 with TRBJ2-1, with a possible D match to TRBD2 (5 bases). The CDR3 totals 16 residues. Per the germline V gene, CDR1 is LNHDA and CDR2 is SQIVND (reference sequence). Trimming shortened V by 3 bases and J by 1 base, and 13 bases separated the two germline ends. CDR3 region: CASSIISGPSYNEQFF. CDR3 nucleotides: TGTGCCAGTAGTATTATAAGCGGCCCTTCCTACAATGAGCAGTTCTTC.

V gene TRBV20-1 combines with J gene TRBJ2-1; tentative D call: TRBD2 (6 bases). V was cut by 6 bases and J by 7 bases, with 10 bases left in between. This CDR3 has 11 residues. The germline gives CDR1 DFQATT, CDR2 SNEGSKA (reference sequence). Here the CDR3 reads CSAPLANEQFF. In nucleotides, the CDR3 is TGCAGTGCACCGCTAGCGAATGAGCAGTTCTTC.

This sequence joins TRBV4-1 and TRBJ2-7, with 8 bases lining up with TRBD1. The germline CDR1 and CDR2 sequences are MGHRA and YSYEKL. V was clipped by 1 base and J by 5 bases; unmatched bases: 4. This CDR3 is 14 amino acids long. Written as DNA, the CDR3 is TGCGCCAGCAGCCAAGCAGGGGGCTTCAACGAGCAGTACTTC. It codes for CASSQAGGFNEQYF.

V gene TRBV9 combines with J gene TRBJ2-3; D is uncertain. The CDR3 spans 14 residues. Trimming shortened V by 0 bases and J by 2 bases, and 7 bases separated the two germline ends. Germline loops: CDR1 SGDLS, CDR2 YYNGEE. CDR3 loop: CASSVGPHTDTQYF. The CDR3 DNA is TGTGCCAGCAGCGTAGGTCCCCACACAGATACGCAGTATTTT. The full variable domain, its missing parts supplied by reference TRBV9 and TRBJ2-3, is DSGVTQTPKHLITATGQRVTLRCSPRSGDLSVYWYQQSLDQGLQFLIQYYNGEERAKGNILERFSAQQFPDLHSELNLSSLELGDSALYFCASSVGPHTDTQYFGPGTRLTVL.